This record looks at one T cell receptor beta chain sequence and its context. The sample comes from a study of tumor T cells in aggressive B-cell lymphoma. CDR3 length: 14 residues. CDR1 is SGHTA, CDR2 FQGNSA, per germline. The germline V and J ends were trimmed by 10 bases and 4 bases, with 19 bases remaining between them. Assay: immunoSEQ multiplex PCR; the TCRdb copy retains only in-frame clones and omits some. The repertoire holds 6,600 or so clones, with over 75% as singletons. The V and J genes are TRBV7-2 and TRBJ2-5; D unclear. The receptor was derived from an adult with diffuse large B cell lymphoma. Some clones in this sample may be carry-over from other donors' samples. The material sequenced was tumor tissue. The CDR3 sequence: CATGVGYGGETQYF. CDR3 in DNA: TGTGCCACCGGCGTGGGTTATGGCGGAGAGACCCAGTACTTC.